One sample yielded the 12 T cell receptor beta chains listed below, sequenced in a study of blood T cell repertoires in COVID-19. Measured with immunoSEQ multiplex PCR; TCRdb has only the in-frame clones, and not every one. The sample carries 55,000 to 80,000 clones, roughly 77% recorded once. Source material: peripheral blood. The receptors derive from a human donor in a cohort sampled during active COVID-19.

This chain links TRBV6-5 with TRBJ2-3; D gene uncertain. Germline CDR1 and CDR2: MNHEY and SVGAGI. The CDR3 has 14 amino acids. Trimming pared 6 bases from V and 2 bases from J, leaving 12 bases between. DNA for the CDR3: TGTGCCAGCAGCCGGGTTAATCCCACAGATACGCAGTATTTT. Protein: CASSRVNPTDTQYF.

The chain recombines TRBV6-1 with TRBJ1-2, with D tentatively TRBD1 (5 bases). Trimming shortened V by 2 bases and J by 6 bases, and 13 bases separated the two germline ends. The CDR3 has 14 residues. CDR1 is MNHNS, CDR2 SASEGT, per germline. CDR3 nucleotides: TGTGCCAGCAGTGAATGGGTGACAGACCATGGCTACACCTTC. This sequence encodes CASSEWVTDHGYTF.

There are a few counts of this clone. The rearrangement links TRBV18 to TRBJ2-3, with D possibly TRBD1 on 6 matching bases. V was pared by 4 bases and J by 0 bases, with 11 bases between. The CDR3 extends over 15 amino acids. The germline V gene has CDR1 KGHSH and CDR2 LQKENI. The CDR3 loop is CASSLLRGSTDTQYF. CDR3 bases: TGTGCCAGCTCACTCCTCAGGGGCAGCACAGATACGCAGTATTTT. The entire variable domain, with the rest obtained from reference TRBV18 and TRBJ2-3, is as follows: NAGVMQNPRHLVRRRGQEARLRCSPMKGHSHVYWYRQLPEEGLKFMVYLQKENIIDESGMPKERFSAEFPKEGPSILRIQQVVRGDSAAYFCASSLLRGSTDTQYFGPGTRLTVL.

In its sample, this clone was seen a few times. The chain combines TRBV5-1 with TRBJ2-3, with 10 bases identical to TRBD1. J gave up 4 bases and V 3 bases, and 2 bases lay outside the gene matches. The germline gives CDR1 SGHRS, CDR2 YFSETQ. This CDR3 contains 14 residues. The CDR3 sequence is CASSSGTGADTQYF. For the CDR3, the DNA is TGCGCCAGCAGCTCCGGGACAGGGGCAGATACGCAGTATTTT. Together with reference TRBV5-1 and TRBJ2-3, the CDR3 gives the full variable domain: KAGVTQTPRYLIKTRGQQVTLSCSPISGHRSVSWYQQTPGQGLQFLFEYFSETQRNKGNFPGRFSGRQFSNSRSEMNVSTLELGDSALYLCASSSGTGADTQYFGPGTRLTVL.

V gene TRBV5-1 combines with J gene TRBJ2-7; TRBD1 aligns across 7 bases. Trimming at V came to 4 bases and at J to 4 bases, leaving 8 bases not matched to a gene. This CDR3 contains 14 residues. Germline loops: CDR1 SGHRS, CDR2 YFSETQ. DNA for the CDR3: TGCGCCAGCAGCATGAAGACAGGGCTTTACGAGCAGTACTTC. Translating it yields CASSMKTGLYEQYF.

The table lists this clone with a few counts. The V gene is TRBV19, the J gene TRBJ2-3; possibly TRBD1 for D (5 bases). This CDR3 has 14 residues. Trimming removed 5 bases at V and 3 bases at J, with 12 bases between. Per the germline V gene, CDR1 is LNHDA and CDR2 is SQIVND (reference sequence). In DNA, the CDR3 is TGTGCCAGTAGTGCCTACAGGTGGACAGATACGCAGTATTTT. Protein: CASSAYRWTDTQYF.

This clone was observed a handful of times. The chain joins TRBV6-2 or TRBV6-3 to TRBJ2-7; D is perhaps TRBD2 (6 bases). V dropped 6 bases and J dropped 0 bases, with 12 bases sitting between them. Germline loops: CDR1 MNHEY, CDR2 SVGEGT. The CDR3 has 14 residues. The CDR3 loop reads CASSPRRGSYEQYF. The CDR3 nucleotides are TGTGCCAGCAGCCCTAGGCGGGGCTCCTACGAGCAGTACTTC.

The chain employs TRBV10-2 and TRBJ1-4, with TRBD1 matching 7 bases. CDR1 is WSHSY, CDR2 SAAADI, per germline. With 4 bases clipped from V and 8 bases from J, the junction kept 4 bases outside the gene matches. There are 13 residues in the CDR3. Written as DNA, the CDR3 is TGCGCCAGCAGTGTTACAGGGGTCGAAAAACTGTTTTTT. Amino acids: CASSVTGVEKLFF.

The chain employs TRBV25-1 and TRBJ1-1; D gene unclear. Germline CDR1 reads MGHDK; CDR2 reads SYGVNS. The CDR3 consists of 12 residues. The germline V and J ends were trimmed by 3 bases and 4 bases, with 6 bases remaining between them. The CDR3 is CASSEASTEAFF. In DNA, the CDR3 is TGTGCCAGCAGTGAGGCTTCCACTGAAGCTTTCTTT.

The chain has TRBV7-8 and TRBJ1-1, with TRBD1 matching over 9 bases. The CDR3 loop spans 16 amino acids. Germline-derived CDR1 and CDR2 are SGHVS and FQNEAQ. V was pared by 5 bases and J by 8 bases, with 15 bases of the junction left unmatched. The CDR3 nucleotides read TGTGCCAGCAGCGCGGAGGGGGACAGGGCCTTTCCCGAAGCTTTCTTT. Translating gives CASSAEGDRAFPEAFF.

CDR3 protein: CASSPSTLVTFEAFF. CDR3 bases: TGTGCCAGCTCACCGAGCACGCTTGTAACCTTTGAAGCTTTCTTT. The gene calls are TRBV18 and TRBJ1-1; D is undetermined. V was shortened by 3 bases and J by 7 bases, with 18 bases between the two germline ends. CDR1 and CDR2 (germline): KGHSH, LQKENI. This CDR3 has 15 amino acids.

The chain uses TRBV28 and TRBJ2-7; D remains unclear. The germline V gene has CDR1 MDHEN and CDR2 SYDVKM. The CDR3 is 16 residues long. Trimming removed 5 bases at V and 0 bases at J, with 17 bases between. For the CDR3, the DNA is TGTGCCAGCAGTCCCTCTTTGCCTACGAACTCCTACGAGCAGTACTTC. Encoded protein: CASSPSLPTNSYEQYF.